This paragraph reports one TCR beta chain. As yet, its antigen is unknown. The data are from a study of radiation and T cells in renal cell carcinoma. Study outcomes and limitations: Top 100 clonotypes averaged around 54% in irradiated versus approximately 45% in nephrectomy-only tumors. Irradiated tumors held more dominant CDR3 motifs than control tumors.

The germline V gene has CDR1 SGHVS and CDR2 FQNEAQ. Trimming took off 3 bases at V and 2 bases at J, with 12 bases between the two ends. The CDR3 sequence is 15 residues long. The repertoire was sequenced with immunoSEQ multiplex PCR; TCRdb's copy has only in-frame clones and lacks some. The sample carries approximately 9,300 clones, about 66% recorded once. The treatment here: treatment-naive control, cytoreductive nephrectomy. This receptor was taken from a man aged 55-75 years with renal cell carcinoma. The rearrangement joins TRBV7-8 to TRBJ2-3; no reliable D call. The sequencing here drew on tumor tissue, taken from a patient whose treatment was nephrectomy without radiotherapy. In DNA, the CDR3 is TGTGCCAGCAGCTTTGAGACCGGGTACACAGATACGCAGTATTTT. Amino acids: CASSFETGYTDTQYF.